A single sample is the source of the 28 T cell receptor beta chains below, sequenced in a study of T-cell reconstitution after alpha-beta-depleted transplantation in children. Library preparation (for TCRbeta) was performed with unique molecular identifiers. MiXCR was run by TCRdb on the PCR reads, yielding one entry per CDR3 protein. Among hundreds of thousands of distinct CDR3 sequences, 23% were seen once, and the ten largest hold roughly 13%. The input for sequencing was PBMCs, mostly from graft donor cells, taken 360 days after TCRalphabeta/CD19-depleted stem cell transplant. These receptors came from a boy under two years old who had a stem cell transplant for acute myeloid leukemia, so the T cells may come from the graft donor.

There are a few counts of this clonotype. This sequence joins TRBV4-3 and TRBJ2-2; D unclear. Trimming took off 1 base at V and 1 base at J, with 7 bases between the two ends. The CDR3 covers 15 residues. From germline, CDR1 is LGHNA and CDR2 YSLEER. The CDR3 sequence: CASSQGNRNTGELFF. The CDR3 nucleotides read TGCGCCAGCAGCCAAGGAAACAGGAACACCGGGGAGCTGTTTTTT.

This clonotype was picked up a small number of times. V is TRBV6-5 and J is TRBJ1-5, with D tentatively TRBD1 (5 bases). CDR1 MNHEY and CDR2 SVGAGI come from the germline V gene. The CDR3 has 15 residues. Trimming removed 2 bases at V and 5 bases at J, with 13 bases between. CDR3 region: CASSYGTFSYQPQHF. Written as DNA, the CDR3 is TGTGCCAGCAGTTACGGGACCTTCTCGTATCAGCCCCAGCATTTT.

The J gene is TRBJ2-2, the V gene TRBV24-1; D is possibly TRBD1 (6 bases). Between the trimmed V and J ends, which lost 5 bases and 4 bases, there was a span of 10 bases. The V gene's germline CDR1 is KGHDR and CDR2 SFDVKD. The CDR3 contains 14 residues. The CDR3: CATSVQGSTGELFF. The CDR3 DNA reads as TGTGCCACCAGTGTACAGGGCAGCACCGGGGAGCTGTTTTTT.

The gene calls are TRBV7-4 and TRBJ2-6; no firm D call. The CDR3 runs to 16 residues. Germline V lookup: CDR1 SGHVT, CDR2 SQSDAQ. V lost 9 bases to trimming and J lost 1 base, with 16 bases between them. As DNA, the CDR3 is TGTGCCAGGCTCTGTCTGCCCGGATCTGGGGCCAACGTCCTGACTTTC. It is translated as CARLCLPGSGANVLTF.

This clonotype was recorded many times. This chain uses TRBV5-1 with TRBJ2-1, with TRBD2 as a possible D gene (7 bases). The V end was cut by 1 base, the J end by 1 base, with 15 bases between. Germline V gene sequence: CDR1 SGHRS, CDR2 YFSETQ. This CDR3 spans 17 amino acids. The CDR3 coding sequence is TGCGCCAGCAGCTTGAAGGCAGGGGAGGGATCCTACAATGAGCAGTTCTTC. It translates to CASSLKAGEGSYNEQFF.

The chain uses TRBV7-2 and TRBJ2-7, with TRBD1 matching over 9 bases. After removal of 5 bases from V and 2 bases from J, the junction contained 7 bases not matched to a gene. This CDR3 has 15 amino acids. Germline-derived CDR1 and CDR2 are SGHTA and FQGNSA. This chain's CDR3 is CASSLGQGMTYEQYF. The CDR3 DNA reads as TGTGCCAGCAGCCTTGGACAGGGGATGACCTACGAGCAGTACTTC.

This clonotype was detected a few times. The chain carries TRBV29-1 and TRBJ2-2; TRBD1 aligns across 8 bases. The CDR3 has 16 residues. After removal of 4 bases from V and 3 bases from J, the junction contained 10 bases not matched to a gene. Germline CDR1 reads SQVTM; CDR2 reads ANQGSEA. CDR3 amino acids: CSVAGTGTGDTGELFF. The CDR3 region has the DNA TGCAGCGTTGCGGGCACCGGGACAGGCGACACCGGGGAGCTGTTTTTT.

The chain links TRBV20-1 to TRBJ1-2; D is unresolved. The CDR3 covers 12 residues. CDR1 is DFQATT and CDR2 is SNEGSKA in the germline V gene (reference sequence). V was shortened by 2 bases and J by 6 bases, with 10 bases between the two germline ends. CDR3 protein: CSARTLMDGYTF. CDR3 bases: TGCAGTGCTAGAACCCTCATGGATGGCTACACCTTC.

This clonotype showed up just a few times. J is TRBJ2-3 and V is TRBV12-3 or TRBV12-4; 11 nucleotides align to TRBD1. V lost 5 bases and J lost 5; bases outside the gene matches: 6. The CDR3 sequence is 15 residues long. This CDR3 reads CASSTGQGAKDTQYF. The CDR3 DNA reads TGTGCCAGCAGTACCGGACAGGGGGCTAAAGATACGCAGTATTTT.

This clonotype was seen many times. The chain couples TRBV7-8 to TRBJ1-1; D is uncertain. CDR3 length: 14 residues. Trimming pared 3 bases from V and 0 bases from J, leaving 8 bases between. The V gene's germline CDR1 is SGHVS and CDR2 FQNEAQ. CDR3 loop: CASSLPILNTEAFF. CDR3 bases: TGTGCCAGCAGCTTGCCGATCCTGAACACTGAAGCTTTCTTT.

As to this clonotype: Since a much larger clone is just one base distant, this may be a read error. The CDR3 ends on some other residue instead of the conserved phenylalanine or tryptophan, so this is likely a read error. The genes are TRBV12-3 or TRBV12-4 and TRBJ1-5; the match to TRBD1 covers 8 bases. This CDR3 is 13 amino acids long. V gave up 5 bases and J gave up 10 bases; unmatched junction bases: 7. The CDR3 sequence: CASSRTGKTPQHS. The DNA of the CDR3 is TGTGCCAGCAGTCGGACAGGGAAAACTCCCCAGCATTCT.

This chain uses TRBV6-2 or TRBV6-3 with TRBJ2-7; the D gene is possibly TRBD2 (6 bases). The germline gives CDR1 MNHEY, CDR2 SVGEGT. There are 14 residues in the CDR3. Trimming removed 6 bases from V and 4 bases from J, with 16 bases in between. The CDR3 here is CASSPGTSLYEQYF. CDR3 DNA sequence: TGTGCCAGCAGCCCCGGGACTTCCCTATACGAGCAGTACTTC.

The chain combines TRBV12-3 or TRBV12-4 with TRBJ2-1; D unresolved. The CDR3 is 21 amino acids. V was pared by 1 base and J by 9 bases, with 34 bases between. Written as DNA, the CDR3 is TGTGCCAGCAGTTTAGTTACCGGCCCCGAAGTAGCTAGGGTTTTTGGTGGTGAGCAGTTCTTC. Its protein is CASSLVTGPEVARVFGGEQFF.

A remark on this clonotype: This clone may be a read error of a much larger clone one base away. V gene TRBV20-1 combines with J gene TRBJ1-2; D gene unclear. The CDR3 length is 13 residues. The V end was cut by 6 bases, the J end by 7 bases, with 18 bases between. The germline V gene encodes CDR1 DFQATT and CDR2 SNEGSKA (reference sequence). The CDR3 coding sequence is TGCAGTGCCTCGGCCCAACTTTTGTGTGGCTACACCTTC. It is translated as CSASAQLLCGYTF.

This clonotype was seen at least ten times. The chain links TRBV10-3 to TRBJ2-5; 9 bases are shared with TRBD1. CDR3 size: 14 residues. The J segment lost 5 bases and the V segment lost 6 bases, leaving 7 bases of the junction unmatched. Germline CDR1 reads ENHRY; CDR2 reads SYGVKD. The CDR3 region is CAISGTGRSETQYF. In DNA form, the CDR3 reads TGTGCCATCAGCGGGACAGGGCGTTCGGAGACCCAGTACTTC.

A few counts support this clonotype. The chain links TRBV6-2 or TRBV6-3 to TRBJ1-1; 11 bases fit TRBD1. Unmatched junction bases numbered 4, after V lost 0 bases and J lost 4 bases. CDR1 and CDR2 from the germline V gene are MNHEY and SVGEGT. This CDR3 region has 16 residues. The CDR3 DNA reads TGTGCCAGCAGTTACTCGGACAGGGGGCCGGGCACTGAAGCTTTCTTT. It translates to CASSYSDRGPGTEAFF.

This clonotype appeared a few times. The gene calls are TRBV18 and TRBJ2-5; D possibly corresponds to TRBD1 (6 bases). V lost 2 bases to trimming and J lost 5 bases, with 15 bases between them. Germline V gene sequence: CDR1 KGHSH, CDR2 LQKENI. This CDR3 has 15 residues. CDR3 sequence (DNA): TGTGCCAGCTCACCATTGGGGGACACCGGCGAGACCCAGTACTTC. Its protein is CASSPLGDTGETQYF.

The chain combines TRBV20-1 with TRBJ1-1; 8 nucleotides line up with TRBD1. The CDR3 contains 12 residues. After removal of 7 bases from V and 11 bases from J, the junction contained 12 bases not matched to a gene. Per germline, CDR1 DFQATT and CDR2 SNEGSKA (reference sequence). CDR3 residues: CSGDQGAHRAFF. Here the CDR3 DNA reads TGCAGTGGCGATCAGGGGGCGCATCGGGCTTTCTTT.

CDR3 region: CASSKFPLFYEQYV. In nucleotides, the CDR3 is TGTGCCAGCAGCAAATTCCCACTGTTTTACGAGCAGTACGTC. The chain links TRBV21-1 to TRBJ2-7; the table's D call TRBD1 went unverified against the DNA. TRBV21-1 counts as a pseudogene. The CDR3 contains 14 residues.

This clonotype was seen many times. This chain links TRBV4-3 with TRBJ1-3; the D is unclear. V was cut by 4 bases and J by 0 bases, with 13 bases left in between. The CDR3 sequence is 16 residues long. The germline gives CDR1 LGHNA, CDR2 YSLEER. The CDR3 nucleotides are TGCGCCAGCAGCCGGATAACGGACGGCTCTGGAAACACCATATATTTT. Residues: CASSRITDGSGNTIYF.

The genes are TRBV12-3 or TRBV12-4 and TRBJ1-1; perhaps TRBD1 as D (6 bases). CDR3 length: 14 residues. The V and J ends lost 5 bases and 4 bases respectively, with 14 bases between them. The CDR3 DNA reads as TGTGCCAGCAGTATCACAGGGACGGCCACTGAAGCTTTCTTT. Translation gives CASSITGTATEAFF.

The chain recombines TRBV29-1 with TRBJ2-5; 8 nucleotides align to TRBD1. V shed 8 bases, J shed 7 bases, and the junction held 12 bases outside the gene matches. CDR1 is SQVTM and CDR2 is ANQGSEA in the germline V gene. This CDR3 region has 13 residues. The CDR3 DNA is TGCAGCACAAGGACAGGGTCGGAGTCGACCCAGTACTTC. Protein product: CSTRTGSESTQYF.

This clonotype was recorded a few times. The chain recombines TRBV5-1 with TRBJ1-4; D remains unclear. CDR1 and CDR2 (germline): SGHRS, YFSETQ. This CDR3 is built from 13 residues. V was shortened by 2 bases and J by 5 bases, with 7 bases between the two germline ends. The CDR3 is CASSLEENEKLFF. The CDR3 bases are TGCGCCAGCAGCTTAGAGGAAAATGAAAAACTGTTTTTT.

The chain uses TRBV11-2 and TRBJ2-3; TRBD2 aligns across 7 bases. The V and J ends lost 3 bases and 7 bases, in that order; junction bases with no gene match: 13. Germline CDR1 SGHAT, CDR2 FQNNGV. This CDR3 is built from 16 residues. The CDR3 sequence: CASSFRAGEGVNTQYF. Written as DNA, the CDR3 is TGTGCCAGCAGCTTTCGGGCGGGGGAAGGCGTAAATACGCAGTATTTT. Supplemented by reference TRBV11-2 and TRBJ2-3, the full variable domain reads EAGVAQSPRYKIIEKRQSVAFWCNPISGHATLYWYQQILGQGPKLLIQFQNNGVVDDSQLPKDRFSAERLKGVDSTLKIQPAKLEDSAVYLCASSFRAGEGVNTQYFGPGTRLTVL.

This clonotype was seen a few times. The V gene is TRBV12-5, the J gene TRBJ2-5; weak D call: TRBD2 (5 bases). The germline V gene has CDR1 LGHNT and CDR2 FRNRAP. Trimming removed 3 bases from V and 7 bases from J, with 12 bases in between. This CDR3 is built from 13 residues. The CDR3 region has the DNA TGTGCTAGTGGTTTTTCGGGGTACGGGACCCAGTACTTC. Amino acid sequence: CASGFSGYGTQYF.

In this sample, this clonotype turned up many times. The CDR3 bases are TGCAGTGCTAGGGAGGGATTTTGGAATCAGCCCCAGCATTTT. It is translated as CSAREGFWNQPQHF. The chain couples TRBV20-1 to TRBJ1-5; D unclear. Germline V lookup: CDR1 DFQATT, CDR2 SNEGSKA (reference sequence). V gave up 3 bases and J gave up 4 bases, with 13 bases separating them. The CDR3 consists of 14 residues.

This clonotype has at least ten counts. V is TRBV6-5 and J is TRBJ1-1; no reliable D call. CDR3 size: 13 residues. Germline CDR1 and CDR2: MNHEY and SVGAGI. Trimming cost V 2 bases and J 5 bases, with 9 bases left between them. This CDR3 is CASSYVRRTEAFF. Here the CDR3 DNA reads TGTGCCAGCAGTTACGTGCGAAGAACTGAAGCTTTCTTT.

This clonotype was seen ten or more times. The chain recombines TRBV20-1 with TRBJ2-7, with 12 bases fitting TRBD1. With V trimmed by 3 bases and J by 5 bases, 8 bases remained unmatched. The length of the CDR3 is 15 residues. Looked up from germline, CDR1 is DFQATT and CDR2 is SNEGSKA (reference sequence). CDR3: CSARSGQGAVNEQYV. In DNA form, the CDR3 reads TGCAGTGCTAGGTCGGGACAGGGGGCAGTAAACGAGCAGTACGTC.